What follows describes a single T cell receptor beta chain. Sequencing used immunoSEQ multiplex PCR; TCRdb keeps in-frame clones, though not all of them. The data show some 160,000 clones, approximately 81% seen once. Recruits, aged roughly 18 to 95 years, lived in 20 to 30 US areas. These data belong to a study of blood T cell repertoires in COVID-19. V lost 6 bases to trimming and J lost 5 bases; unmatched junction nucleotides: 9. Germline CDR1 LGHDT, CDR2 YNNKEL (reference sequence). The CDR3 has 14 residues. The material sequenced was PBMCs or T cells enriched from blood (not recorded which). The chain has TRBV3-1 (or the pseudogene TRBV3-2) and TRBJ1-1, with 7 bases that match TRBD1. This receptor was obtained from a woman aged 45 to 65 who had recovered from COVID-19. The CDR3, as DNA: TGTGCCAGCAGTTTTAAGGGGGCGAGGACTGAAGCTTTCTTT. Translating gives CASSFKGARTEAFF.